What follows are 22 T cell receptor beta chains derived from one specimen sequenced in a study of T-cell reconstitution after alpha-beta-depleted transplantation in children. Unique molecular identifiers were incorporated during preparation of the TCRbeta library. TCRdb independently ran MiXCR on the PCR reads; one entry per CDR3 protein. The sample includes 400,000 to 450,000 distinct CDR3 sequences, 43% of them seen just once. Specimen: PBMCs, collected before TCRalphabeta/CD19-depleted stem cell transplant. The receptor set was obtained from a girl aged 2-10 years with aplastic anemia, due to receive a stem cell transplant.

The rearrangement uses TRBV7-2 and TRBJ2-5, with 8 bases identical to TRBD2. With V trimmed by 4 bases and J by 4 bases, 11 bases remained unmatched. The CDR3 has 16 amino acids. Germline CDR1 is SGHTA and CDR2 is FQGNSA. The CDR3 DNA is TGTGCCAGCAGCTCCCCGGGACTAGGGGGTGGAGAGACCCAGTACTTC. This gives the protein CASSSPGLGGGETQYF.

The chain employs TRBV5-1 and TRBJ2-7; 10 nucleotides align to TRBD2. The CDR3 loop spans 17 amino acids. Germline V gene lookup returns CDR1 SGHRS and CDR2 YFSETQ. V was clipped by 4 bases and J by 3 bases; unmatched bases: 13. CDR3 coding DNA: TGCGCCAGCAGCCCCCGGACTAGCGGTACTGCCTTCTACGAGCAGTACTTC. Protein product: CASSPRTSGTAFYEQYF.

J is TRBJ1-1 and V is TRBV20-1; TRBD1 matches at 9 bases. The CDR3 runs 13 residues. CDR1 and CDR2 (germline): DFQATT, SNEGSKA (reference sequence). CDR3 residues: CSNSDRGLGEAFF. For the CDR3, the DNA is TGCAGCAACTCGGACAGGGGATTAGGTGAAGCTTTCTTT.

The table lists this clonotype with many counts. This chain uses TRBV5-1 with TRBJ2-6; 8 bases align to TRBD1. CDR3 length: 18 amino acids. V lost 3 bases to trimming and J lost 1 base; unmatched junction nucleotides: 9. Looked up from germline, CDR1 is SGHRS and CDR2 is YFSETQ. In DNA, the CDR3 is TGCGCCAGCAGCTCCGCCGGGACAGGTGTTTCTGGGGCCAACGTCCTGACTTTC. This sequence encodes CASSSAGTGVSGANVLTF. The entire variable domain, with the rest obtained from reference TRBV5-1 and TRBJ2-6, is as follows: KAGVTQTPRYLIKTRGQQVTLSCSPISGHRSVSWYQQTPGQGLQFLFEYFSETQRNKGNFPGRFSGRQFSNSRSEMNVSTLELGDSALYLCASSSAGTGVSGANVLTFGAGSRLTVL.

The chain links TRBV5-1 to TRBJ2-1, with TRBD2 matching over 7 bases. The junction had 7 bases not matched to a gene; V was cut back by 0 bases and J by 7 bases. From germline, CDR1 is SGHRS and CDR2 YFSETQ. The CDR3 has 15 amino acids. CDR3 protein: CASSLVVGGRNEQFF. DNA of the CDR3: TGCGCCAGCAGCTTGGTCGTGGGAGGGAGAAATGAGCAGTTCTTC.

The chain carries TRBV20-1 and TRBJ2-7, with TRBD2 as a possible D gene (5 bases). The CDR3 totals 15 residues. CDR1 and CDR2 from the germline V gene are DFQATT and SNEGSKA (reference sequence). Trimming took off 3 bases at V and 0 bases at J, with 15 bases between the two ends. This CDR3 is CSASPWTSSSYEQYF. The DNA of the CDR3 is TGCAGTGCTAGCCCTTGGACTTCAAGCTCCTACGAGCAGTACTTC.

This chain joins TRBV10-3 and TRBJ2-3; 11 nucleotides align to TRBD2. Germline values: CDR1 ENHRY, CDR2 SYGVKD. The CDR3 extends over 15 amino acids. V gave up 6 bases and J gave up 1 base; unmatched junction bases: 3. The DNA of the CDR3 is TGTGCCATCAGCCCGACTAGCGGGGGCACAGATACGCAGTATTTT. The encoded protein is CAISPTSGGTDTQYF.

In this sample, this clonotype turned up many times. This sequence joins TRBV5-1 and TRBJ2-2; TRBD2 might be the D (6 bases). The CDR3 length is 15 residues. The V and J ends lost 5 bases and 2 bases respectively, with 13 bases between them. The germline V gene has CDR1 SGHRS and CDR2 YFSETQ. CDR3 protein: CASRVGTSNTGELFF. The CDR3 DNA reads TGCGCCAGCAGAGTGGGGACTTCCAACACCGGGGAGCTGTTTTTT.

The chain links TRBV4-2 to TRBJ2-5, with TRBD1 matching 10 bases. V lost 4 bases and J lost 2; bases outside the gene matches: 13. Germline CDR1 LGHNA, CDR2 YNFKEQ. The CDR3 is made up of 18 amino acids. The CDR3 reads CASSPYLRTGGTQETQYF. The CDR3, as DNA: TGTGCCAGCAGCCCCTACCTAAGGACAGGGGGGACACAAGAGACCCAGTACTTC.

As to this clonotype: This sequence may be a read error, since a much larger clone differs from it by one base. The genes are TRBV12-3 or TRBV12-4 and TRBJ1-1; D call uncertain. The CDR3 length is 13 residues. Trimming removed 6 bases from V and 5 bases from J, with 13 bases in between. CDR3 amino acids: CASRKWEWTEAFF. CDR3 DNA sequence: TGTGCCAGCAGGAAATGGGAGTGGACTGAAGCTTTCTTT.

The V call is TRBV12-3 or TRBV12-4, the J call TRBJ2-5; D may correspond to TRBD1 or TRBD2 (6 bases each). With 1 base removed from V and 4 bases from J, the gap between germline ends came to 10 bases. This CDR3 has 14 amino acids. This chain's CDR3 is CASSLGGASETQYF. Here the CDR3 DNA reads TGTGCCAGCAGTTTAGGGGGGGCGTCAGAGACCCAGTACTTC.

As DNA, the CDR3 is TGTGCCAGCAGCTTAATCTTGGCGGGGGGCGACTACGAGCAGTACTTC. This translates into CASSLILAGGDYEQYF. J is TRBJ2-7 and V is TRBV7-2; TRBD2 matches at 8 bases. V lost 2 bases, J lost 3 bases, and 9 bases stayed unmatched. The CDR3 length is 16 residues. Looked up from germline, CDR1 is SGHTA and CDR2 is FQGNSA.

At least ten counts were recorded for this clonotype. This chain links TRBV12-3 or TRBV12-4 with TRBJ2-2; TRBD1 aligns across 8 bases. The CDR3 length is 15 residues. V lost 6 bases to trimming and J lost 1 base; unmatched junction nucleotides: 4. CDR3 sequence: CASSWGTGNTGELFF. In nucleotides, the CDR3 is TGTGCCAGCAGCTGGGGGACAGGGAACACCGGGGAGCTGTTTTTT.

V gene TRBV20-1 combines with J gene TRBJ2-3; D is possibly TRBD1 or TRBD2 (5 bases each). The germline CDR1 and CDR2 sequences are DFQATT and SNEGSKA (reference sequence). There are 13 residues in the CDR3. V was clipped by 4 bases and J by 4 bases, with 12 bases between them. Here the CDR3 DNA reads TGCAGTGCTACCGGGACGGTGGCAGATACGCAGTATTTT. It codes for CSATGTVADTQYF.

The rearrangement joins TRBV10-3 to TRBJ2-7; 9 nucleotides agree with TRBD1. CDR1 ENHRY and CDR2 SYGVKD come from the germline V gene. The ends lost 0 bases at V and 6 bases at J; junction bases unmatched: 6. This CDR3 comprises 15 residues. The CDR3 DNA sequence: TGTGCCATCAGTGAGTCGCCGGGACAGGGAGGCGAGCAGTACTTC. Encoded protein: CAISESPGQGGEQYF.

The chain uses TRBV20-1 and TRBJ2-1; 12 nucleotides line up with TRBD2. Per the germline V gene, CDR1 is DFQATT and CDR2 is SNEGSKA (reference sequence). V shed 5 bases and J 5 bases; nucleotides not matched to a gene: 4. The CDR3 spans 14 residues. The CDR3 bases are TGCAGTGCTGTGACTAGCGGGAGCGACAATGAGCAGTTCTTC. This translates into CSAVTSGSDNEQFF.

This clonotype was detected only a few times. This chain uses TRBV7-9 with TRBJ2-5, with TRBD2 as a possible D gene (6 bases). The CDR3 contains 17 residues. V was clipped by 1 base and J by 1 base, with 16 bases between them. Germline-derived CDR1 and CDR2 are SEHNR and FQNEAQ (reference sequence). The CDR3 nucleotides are TGTGCCAGCAGCTTAGGCCTGCAACTAGCCACCCAAGAGACCCAGTACTTC. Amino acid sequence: CASSLGLQLATQETQYF.

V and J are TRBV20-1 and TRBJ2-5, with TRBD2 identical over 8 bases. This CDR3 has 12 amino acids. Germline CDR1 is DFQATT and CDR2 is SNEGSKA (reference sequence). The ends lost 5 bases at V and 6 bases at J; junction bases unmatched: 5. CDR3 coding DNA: TGCAGTGCTGCTGGCGGGGGGAAGACCCAGTACTTC. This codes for CSAAGGGKTQYF.

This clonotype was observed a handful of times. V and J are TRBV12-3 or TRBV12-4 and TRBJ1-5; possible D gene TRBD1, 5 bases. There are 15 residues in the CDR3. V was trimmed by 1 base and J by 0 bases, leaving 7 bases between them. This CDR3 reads CASSLGQHSNQPQHF. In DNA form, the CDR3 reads TGTGCCAGCAGTTTAGGACAGCATAGCAATCAGCCCCAGCATTTT.

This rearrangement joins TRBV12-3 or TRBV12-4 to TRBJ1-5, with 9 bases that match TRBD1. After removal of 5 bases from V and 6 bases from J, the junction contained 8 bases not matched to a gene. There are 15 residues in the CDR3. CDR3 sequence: CASSGDRERGQPQHF. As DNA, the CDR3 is TGTGCCAGCAGTGGGGACAGGGAAAGGGGTCAGCCCCAGCATTTT.

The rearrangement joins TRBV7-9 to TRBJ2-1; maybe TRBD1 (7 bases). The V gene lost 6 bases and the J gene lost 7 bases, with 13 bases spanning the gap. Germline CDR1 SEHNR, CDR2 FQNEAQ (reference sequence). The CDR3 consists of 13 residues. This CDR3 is CASSKGAGNEQFF. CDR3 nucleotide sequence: TGTGCCAGCAGTAAGGGGGCGGGGAATGAGCAGTTCTTC.

The CDR3 coding sequence is TGCAGTGGCTCGAAGGTCGTCCCCTACGAGCAGTACTTC. This gives the protein CSGSKVVPYEQYF. This chain connects TRBV20-1 to TRBJ2-7; D gene uncertain. Trimming took 7 bases from V and 2 from J, leaving 15 bases between them. This CDR3 region has 13 residues. Per the germline V gene, CDR1 is DFQATT and CDR2 is SNEGSKA (reference sequence).